This T cell receptor (beta chain) was sequenced for a study of shared clonotypes between healthy human individuals. The CDR3 runs to 16 residues. V was clipped by 0 bases and J by 9 bases, with 18 bases between them. Looked up from germline, CDR1 is MNHEY and CDR2 is SVGAGI. Sequencing was performed with immunoSEQ multiplex PCR; in TCRdb, only in-frame clones are kept and a portion is missing. The table records about 1.1 million clones, 60% to 80% of them present only once. The sample consisted of memory CD4+ T cells from PBMCs. As to subset: CD45RA-negative fraction. The TCR was taken from a man aged 18 to 29 in good health. Some clones in this sample may be carry-over from other donors' samples. The chain combines TRBV6-5 with TRBJ2-1; TRBD2 might be the D (5 bases). As DNA, the CDR3 is TGTGCCAGCAGTTACTCGAGAAATTCGGGGTCCGGTGAGCAGTTCTTC. Translated, it gives CASSYSRNSGSGEQFF.